Below are 11 T cell receptor beta chains sequenced from a single sample in a study of T cell responses to AZD1222 COVID-19 vaccine. Using immunoSEQ multiplex PCR, the repertoire was profiled, and TCRdb retains in-frame clones only, with some absent. The sample contains about 140,000 clones, just over 90% of which appear only once. This sample comprised peripheral blood, obtained on day 0 of MenACWY control vaccination. All receptors come from an adult in good health.

The CDR3 DNA reads as TGTGCCACCTTTCTACAGGGAAATAATTCACCCCTCCACTTT. Translating it yields CATFLQGNNSPLHF. This rearrangement joins TRBV2 to TRBJ1-6, with D perhaps matching TRBD1 (6 bases). The V gene lost 10 bases and the J gene lost 5 bases, with 15 bases spanning the gap. The CDR3 contains 14 residues. Germline V gene lookup returns CDR1 SNHLY and CDR2 FYNNEI.

The CDR3 sequence: CASSTPTLDSPNTEAFF. The CDR3 coding sequence is TGTGCCAGCAGCACCCCAACGTTAGACAGCCCGAACACTGAAGCTTTCTTT. This sequence joins TRBV14 and TRBJ1-1, with D tentatively TRBD1 (5 bases). The CDR3 sequence is 17 residues long. The germline gives CDR1 SGHDN, CDR2 FVKESK. V shed 5 bases and J shed 1 base, with 20 bases lying between them.

V is TRBV13 and J is TRBJ1-2, with no clear D. CDR3 length: 12 residues. V was shortened by 3 bases and J by 6 bases, with 8 bases between the two germline ends. From germline, CDR1 is PRHDT and CDR2 FYEKMQ (reference sequence). CDR3 sequence reads: CASSLGEDGYTF. In DNA form, the CDR3 reads TGTGCCAGCAGCTTGGGTGAAGATGGCTACACCTTC.

The gene calls are TRBV27 and TRBJ1-4, with no clear D. Germline V gene data show CDR1 as MNHEY and CDR2 as SMNVEV (reference sequence). V lost 5 bases, J lost 4 bases, and 20 bases lay in between. The CDR3 consists of 17 residues. The DNA for the CDR3 is TGTGCCAGCAGTCCAGTCTTCGGGAGAATTTTTAATGAAAAACTGTTTTTT. Translation: CASSPVFGRIFNEKLFF.

The rearrangement links TRBV4-3 to TRBJ1-2, with D unclear. The V end was cut by 0 bases, the J end by 2 bases, with 7 bases between. The length of the CDR3 is 14 residues. Germline CDR1 LGHNA, CDR2 YSLEER. The CDR3 region has the DNA TGCGCCAGCAGCCAAGAAAGGCAGAACTATGGCTACACCTTC. Its translation is CASSQERQNYGYTF.

V gene TRBV28 combines with J gene TRBJ2-5, with unresolved D. The CDR3 sequence is 15 residues long. The V gene's germline CDR1 is MDHEN and CDR2 SYDVKM. The V and J ends lost 6 bases and 1 base respectively, with 15 bases between them. DNA of the CDR3: TGTGCCAGCAGCCAAGCAATGGCCAGCCAAGAGACCCAGTACTTC. It is translated as CASSQAMASQETQYF.

This rearrangement joins TRBV5-4 to TRBJ1-3, with D unclear. The CDR3 runs to 15 residues. Germline values: CDR1 SGHNT, CDR2 YYREEE (reference sequence). V dropped 4 bases and J dropped 1 base, with 12 bases sitting between them. This CDR3 reads CASSPDLGSGNTIYF. The DNA for the CDR3 is TGTGCCAGCAGCCCCGACCTGGGGTCTGGAAACACCATATATTTT.

This rearrangement joins TRBV4-3 to TRBJ1-1, with 7 bases aligning to TRBD1. The CDR3 runs to 14 residues. Germline V CDR1 and CDR2: LGHNA, YSLEER. J gave up 5 bases and V 4 bases, and 7 bases lay outside the gene matches. As DNA, the CDR3 is TGCGCCAGCAGCCTTCAGGGGGGTTTTACTGAAGCTTTCTTT. Translation: CASSLQGGFTEAFF.

This clone has more than one count but fewer than ten. V is TRBV7-9 and J is TRBJ2-2, with 8 bases fitting TRBD1. The ends lost 5 bases at V and 7 bases at J; junction bases unmatched: 6. Germline-derived CDR1 and CDR2 are SEHNR and FQNEAQ (reference sequence). There are 14 residues in the CDR3. The CDR3 spells CASSPTGVGGELFF. In DNA, the CDR3 is TGTGCCAGCAGCCCGACAGGGGTGGGCGGGGAGCTGTTTTTT.

The chain employs TRBV4-3 and TRBJ2-2; 11 bases are shared with TRBD1. Germline values: CDR1 LGHNA, CDR2 YSLEER. V lost 2 bases and J lost 0; bases outside the gene matches: 8. The CDR3 extends over 19 amino acids. CDR3 residues: CASSQPGTGGISNTGELFF. CDR3 nucleotide sequence: TGCGCCAGCAGCCAACCCGGGACAGGGGGGATTTCGAACACCGGGGAGCTGTTTTTT.

This clone is a singleton in its sample. The chain recombines TRBV10-3 with TRBJ1-1; no definite D call. From germline, CDR1 is ENHRY and CDR2 SYGVKD. The CDR3 spans 15 residues. V lost 6 bases to trimming and J lost 1 base, with 15 bases between them. CDR3 loop: CAISIRNTSNTEAFF. The CDR3 nucleotides are TGTGCCATCAGCATCCGAAACACCTCGAACACTGAAGCTTTCTTT.